This T cell receptor (beta chain) was captured in a study of shared clonotypes between healthy human individuals. Study information: Sampling drew on donors who were a couple of women and three men aged 18 to 49.

The CDR3 spans 16 residues. V lost 1 base and J 4 bases, leaving 16 bases between the germline ends. Per the germline V gene, CDR1 is SGHDN and CDR2 is FVKESK. Assay runs were performed at deep level. In the original workflow: There were no quality scores in the junction-only immunoSEQ sequences, so filtering differed. Method: immunoSEQ multiplex PCR; TCRdb's copy keeps in-frame clones and lacks some. V and J calls and clone size are copied from that table; D and trimming were computed from the DNA. Counted here are over a million clones, around 78% occurring once; the ten biggest clones make up 0.55% to 0.7%. Investigators divided CD4+ cells into CD45RA+ naive and CD45RA-negative memory subsets.

The sequence came from a man between 18 and 35 years old in good health. Some clones in this sample may be carry-over from other donors' samples. The sample taken for sequencing was memory CD4+ T cells from PBMCs. This sample's subset: CD45RA-negative fraction. V is TRBV14 and J is TRBJ1-2; D ambiguous. This CDR3 reads CASSQVGIVGFYGYTF. CDR3 coding DNA: TGTGCCAGCAGCCAAGTGGGAATAGTAGGTTTCTATGGCTACACCTTC.